Sequencing of this T cell receptor beta chain was carried out in a study of blood T cell repertoires in COVID-19 (dated by TCRdb to about 2020). With regard to the full study: Samples covering the acute and convalescent phases of COVID-19 were provided by collaborators in the United States, Italy and Spain. The prospective study material was composed of cDNA or gDNA derived from T cells, B-cell-depleted T cells, or PBMCs. The repertoires were released in a freely available public database meant as a resource for research on the immune response to SARS-CoV-2. The samples were drawn from two sources: the first 160 participants of the ongoing ImmuneRACE study, and fewer than 1,500 subjects contributed by 6 global collaborators. Where available, HLA class I and class II types were obtained from metadata supplied by the sample provider rather than from assay-based typing. Subjects who had been exposed to COVID-19, were actively infected with it, or had recovered from it provided the deeply sampled blood TCRbeta repertoires that made up the dataset. A de-identified subject ID, COVID-19 status, age in years and sex were almost always included in the sample metadata. Findings and caveats that apply to the study as a whole: Clinical and demographic metadata were provided uncurated, with the amount varying by source and participant.

In regard to this clone: Its antigen remains unidentified. No much larger clone exists at a distance of one base, and base qualities are not known.

Enrolling through a virtual design, the prospective study's participants ranged in age from about 18 to 100 years and lived across some 23 United States geographic areas. Cohort assignment in the prospective study relied on participant-reported clinical history from a screening survey and a study questionnaire. ImmuneRACE Cohort 3 recovered participants were defined by two consecutive negative NP/OP PCR tests, healthcare professional clearance, or symptom resolution. Each participant in the prospective study had whole blood, serum and a nasopharyngeal or oropharyngeal swab collected by mobile phlebotomists. Prospective study participants could optionally give additional blood draws and questionnaires over an approximately 2-month period. Before DNA extraction, prospective study blood samples were shipped either frozen or at room temperature. Trimming removed 2 bases from V and 0 bases from J, leaving 5 bases between the germline ends. The CDR3 goes from the cysteine to the phenylalanine over 15 residues. Only CDR3 DNA remains: 45 bases, in frame from the first base. CDR1 MGHRA and CDR2 YSYEKL were looked up in the germline V gene.

The immunoSEQ Assay, a bias-controlled multiplex PCR, was used to amplify TCRbeta CDR3 regions from genomic DNA. On the authors' methods: Nucleated cell counts per sample were estimated from amplification of reference gene primers within the assay. Sequence reads were collapsed and filtered to measure the absolute abundance of every unique TCRbeta CDR3 rearrangement. For each sample, productive Simpson clonality was calculated as the square root of Simpson's diversity index across productive rearrangements. This immuneACCESS table, as held by TCRdb, lists in-frame sequences with V and J called but not all clones. Of the missing ones, under half trace to an unresolved V gene in checked studies; the others have no known cause. Clone size and V and J calls were adopted from that table, with D and trimming inferred from the DNA. This sample gives approximately 440,000 clones in total; around 90% of them show up just once. Around 0.6% of the sample belongs to the ten largest clones.

The chain uses TRBV4-1 and TRBJ2-6; the D gene is unclear. The TCR sequence derives from a man aged 18 to 30 who had recovered from COVID-19. What was sequenced was PBMCs or T cells enriched from blood (not recorded which). The CDR3 sequence is CASSQRLSGANVLTF. DNA sequence: TGCGCCAGCAGCCAACGTCTCTCTGGGGCCAACGTCCTGACTTTC.